This record looks at one T cell receptor beta chain sequence and its context. This record comes from a study of control samples from healthy donors and cancer patients. This CDR3 spans 17 amino acids. The germline gives CDR1 SGHRS, CDR2 YFSETQ. With 3 bases removed from V and 0 bases from J, the gap between germline ends came to 16 bases. Sequenced by immunoSEQ multiplex PCR; TCRdb stores in-frame clones only, minus some. The sample has tens of thousands of clones, about nine tenths seen once. The chain links TRBV5-1 to TRBJ2-1; possible D gene TRBD2, 6 bases. Sequenced sample: blood. This clonotype originated in a man aged 30-40 years in good health. Written as DNA, the CDR3 is TGCGCCAGCAGCTCGACGGGACTCCCTAGCTCCTACAATGAGCAGTTCTTC. It is translated as CASSSTGLPSSYNEQFF.